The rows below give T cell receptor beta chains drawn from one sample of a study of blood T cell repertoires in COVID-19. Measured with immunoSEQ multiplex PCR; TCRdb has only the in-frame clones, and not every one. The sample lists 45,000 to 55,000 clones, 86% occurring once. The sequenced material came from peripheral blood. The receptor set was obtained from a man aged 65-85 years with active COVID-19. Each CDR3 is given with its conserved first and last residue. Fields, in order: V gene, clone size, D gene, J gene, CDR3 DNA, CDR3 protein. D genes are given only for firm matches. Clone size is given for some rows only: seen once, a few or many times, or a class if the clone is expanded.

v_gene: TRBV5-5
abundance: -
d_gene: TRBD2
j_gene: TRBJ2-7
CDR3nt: TGTGCCAGCAGCTTGGCTAGCGGGGGGGCCTACGAGCAGTACTTC
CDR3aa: CASSLASGGAYEQYF

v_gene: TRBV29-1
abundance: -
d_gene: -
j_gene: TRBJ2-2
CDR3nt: TGCAGCTCCATCAGGGGTTCCGGGGAGCTGTTTTTT
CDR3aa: CSSIRGSGELFF

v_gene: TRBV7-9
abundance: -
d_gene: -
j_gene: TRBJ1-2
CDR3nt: TGTGCCAGCAGCTTAGGCAGGGGCCATGGCTACACCTTC
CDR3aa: CASSLGRGHGYTF

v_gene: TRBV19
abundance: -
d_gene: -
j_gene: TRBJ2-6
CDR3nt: TGTGCCAGTAGGGTTCTTAGCTCTGGGGCCAACGTCCTGACTTTC
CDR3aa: CASRVLSSGANVLTF

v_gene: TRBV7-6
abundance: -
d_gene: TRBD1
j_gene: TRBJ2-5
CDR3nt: TGTGCCAGCAGCACCAACAGGGGGCCGGGGGAGACCCAGTACTTC
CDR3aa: CASSTNRGPGETQYF

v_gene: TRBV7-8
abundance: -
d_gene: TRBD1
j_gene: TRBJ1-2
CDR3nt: TGTGCCAGCAGCGGTACCGGGACAGGGGCCTATGGCTACACCTTC
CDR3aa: CASSGTGTGAYGYTF

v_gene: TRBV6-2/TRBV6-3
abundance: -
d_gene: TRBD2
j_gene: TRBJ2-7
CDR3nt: TGTGCCAGCAGTTACGGGGGACTAGCGGGAAGCAGCTCCTACGAGCAGTACTTC
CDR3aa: CASSYGGLAGSSSYEQYF

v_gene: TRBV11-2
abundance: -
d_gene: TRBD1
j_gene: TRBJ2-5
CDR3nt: TGTGCCAGCAGCTTAGGAACGACAGGGGGCGCGTGGGAGACCCAGTACTTC
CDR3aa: CASSLGTTGGAWETQYF

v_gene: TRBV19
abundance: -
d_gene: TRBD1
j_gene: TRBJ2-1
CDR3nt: TGTGCCAGTAGTATTCCGGGTAGGGGGCTTAACAATGAGCAGTTCTTC
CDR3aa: CASSIPGRGLNNEQFF

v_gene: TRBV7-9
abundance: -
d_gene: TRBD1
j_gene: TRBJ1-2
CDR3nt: TGTGCCAGCAGCGTCACCTTCGGACAGGGATATGGCTACACCTTC
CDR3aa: CASSVTFGQGYGYTF

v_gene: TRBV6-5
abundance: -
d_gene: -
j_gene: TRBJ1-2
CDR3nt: TGTGCCAGCCGGCGGTTAGACTATGGCTACACCTTC
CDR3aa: CASRRLDYGYTF

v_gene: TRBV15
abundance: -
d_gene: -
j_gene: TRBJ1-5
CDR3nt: TGTGCCACCAGCTCTCGACTCGATGTCAATCAGCCCCAGCATTTT
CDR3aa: CATSSRLDVNQPQHF

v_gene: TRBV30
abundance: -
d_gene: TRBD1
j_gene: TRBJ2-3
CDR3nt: TGTGCCTGGAGTGTTGCAGGGGGCTCAGATACGCAGTATTTT
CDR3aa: CAWSVAGGSDTQYF

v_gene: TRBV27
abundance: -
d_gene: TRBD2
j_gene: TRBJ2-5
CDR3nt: TGTGCCAGCAGTCCGGGACTAGCGGGGGGCACGGAGACCCAGTACTTC
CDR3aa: CASSPGLAGGTETQYF

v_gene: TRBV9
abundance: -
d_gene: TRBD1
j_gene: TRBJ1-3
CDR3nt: TGTGCCAGCAGCGAGGAGGGGGCACCTGGAAACACCATATATTTT
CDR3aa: CASSEEGAPGNTIYF

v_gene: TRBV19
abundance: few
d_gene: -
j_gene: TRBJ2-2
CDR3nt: TGTGCCAGTAGTACAGGGATTCGGACGAACACCGGGGAGCTGTTTTTT
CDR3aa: CASSTGIRTNTGELFF

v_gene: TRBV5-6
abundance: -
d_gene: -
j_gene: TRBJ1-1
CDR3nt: TGTGCCAGCAGCTGGAGGTTTGGGAACACTGAAGCTTTCTTT
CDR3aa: CASSWRFGNTEAFF

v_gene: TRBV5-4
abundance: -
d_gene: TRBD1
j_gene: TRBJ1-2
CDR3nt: TGTGCCAGCAGCTTGGAACAGGGGGTTGGCTACACCTTC
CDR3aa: CASSLEQGVGYTF

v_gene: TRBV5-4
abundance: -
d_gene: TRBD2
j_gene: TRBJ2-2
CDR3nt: TGTGCCAGCAGCGCAGGACTAGCGGGGGACACCGGGGAGCTGTTTTTT
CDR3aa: CASSAGLAGDTGELFF

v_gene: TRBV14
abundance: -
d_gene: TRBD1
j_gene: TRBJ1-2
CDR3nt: TGTGCCAGCAGTACGGACAGGTCGGTTGGCTACACCTTC
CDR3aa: CASSTDRSVGYTF

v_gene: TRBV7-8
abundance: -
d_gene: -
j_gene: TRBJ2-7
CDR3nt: TGTGCCAGCAGCTCATCGGGGATGGTCAGCTCCTACGAGCAGTACTTC
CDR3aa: CASSSSGMVSSYEQYF

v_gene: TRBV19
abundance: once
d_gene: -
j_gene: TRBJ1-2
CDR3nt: TGTGCCAGTAGTTTCATTGCGTCCCCGGTTAGCGGGCCTGGCTACACCTTC
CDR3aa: CASSFIASPVSGPGYTF

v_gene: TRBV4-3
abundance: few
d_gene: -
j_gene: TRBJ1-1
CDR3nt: TGCGCCAGCAGCCCCCACTCCGCGGGGGGCACTGAAGCTTTCTTT
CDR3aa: CASSPHSAGGTEAFF

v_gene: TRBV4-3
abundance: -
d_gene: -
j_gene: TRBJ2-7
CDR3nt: TGCGCCAGCAGCCAAGATGGTAGCGGCTACGAGCAGTACTTC
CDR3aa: CASSQDGSGYEQYF

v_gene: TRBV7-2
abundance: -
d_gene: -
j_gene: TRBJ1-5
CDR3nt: TGTGCCAGCACCTTGAACCCCACCGGTCAGCCCCAGCATTTT
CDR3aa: CASTLNPTGQPQHF

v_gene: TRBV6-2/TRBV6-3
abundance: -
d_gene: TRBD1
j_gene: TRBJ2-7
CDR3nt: TGTGCCAGCAGTTACGCTGGGACAGGCGGTAGGTACGAGCAGTACTTC
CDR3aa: CASSYAGTGGRYEQYF

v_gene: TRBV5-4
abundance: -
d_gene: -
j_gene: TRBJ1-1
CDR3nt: TGTGCCAGCAGCTGGACAGAGAACACTGAAGCTTTCTTT
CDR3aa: CASSWTENTEAFF

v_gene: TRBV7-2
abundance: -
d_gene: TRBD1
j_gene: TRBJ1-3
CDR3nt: TGTGCCAGCAGCGGACCGGGACAGGGAAACACCATATATTTT
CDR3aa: CASSGPGQGNTIYF

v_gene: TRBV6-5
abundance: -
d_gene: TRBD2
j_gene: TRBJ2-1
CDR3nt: TGTGCCAGCAGTTCCATTAGCGGGGGGGCTTACAATGAGCAGTTCTTC
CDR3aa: CASSSISGGAYNEQFF

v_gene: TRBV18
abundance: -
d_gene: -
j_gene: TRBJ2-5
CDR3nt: TGTGCCAGCTCACCAGGGGCGGGGGAGACCCAGTACTTC
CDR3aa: CASSPGAGETQYF